The clone carrying this T cell receptor (beta chain) was recorded many times. The antigen is unknown. This sample is part of a study of early T cells in non-severe SARS-CoV-2 infection. Study-wide findings and caveats: Sequences matched to VDJdb favored anti-spike CD8 responses, while private and CD4 specificities were missed.

MiXCR, run by TCRdb on the 5' RACE reads, gives a single entry per CDR3 protein. The sample has about 76,000 distinct CDR3 sequences; over 9.5% are singletons. CDR1 and CDR2 from the germline V gene are MDHEN and SYDVKM. Trimming left V 3 bases short and J 5 bases short, with 5 bases between. The CDR3 consists of 12 residues. The source material was whole blood. This receptor was taken from an adult who was a healthcare worker with PCR-confirmed SARS-CoV-2 infection or an uninfected control (not recorded which). The chain links TRBV28 to TRBJ2-1; D ambiguous. The CDR3 protein is CASSFRNNEQFF. DNA for the CDR3: TGTGCCAGCAGTTTCAGGAACAATGAGCAGTTCTTC.